The source of this T cell receptor delta chain is a study of gamma-delta chains in newborns, infants, children. This CDR3 is 18 amino acids long. CDR1 GEAIGNYY and CDR2 EKD come from the germline V gene. TCRdb ran CATT on the reads. The sample carries approximately 4,000 delta-chain clones, 2.5% to 3.5% recorded once. Concerning this clone itself: This sequence is one base from a far larger clone and is likely a read error.

The chain has TRDV2 and TRDJ3; 7 bases align to TRDD3. The receptor was derived from a child who was a newborn, infant or young child, either healthy, febrile or measles-vaccinated (not recorded which). The sequenced sample was blood. The CDR3 DNA reads as TGTGCCCGTGACACCGGTTGGGGGAGCTCCTGGGACACCCGACAGATGTTTTTC. Protein: CARDTGWGSSWDTRQMFF.